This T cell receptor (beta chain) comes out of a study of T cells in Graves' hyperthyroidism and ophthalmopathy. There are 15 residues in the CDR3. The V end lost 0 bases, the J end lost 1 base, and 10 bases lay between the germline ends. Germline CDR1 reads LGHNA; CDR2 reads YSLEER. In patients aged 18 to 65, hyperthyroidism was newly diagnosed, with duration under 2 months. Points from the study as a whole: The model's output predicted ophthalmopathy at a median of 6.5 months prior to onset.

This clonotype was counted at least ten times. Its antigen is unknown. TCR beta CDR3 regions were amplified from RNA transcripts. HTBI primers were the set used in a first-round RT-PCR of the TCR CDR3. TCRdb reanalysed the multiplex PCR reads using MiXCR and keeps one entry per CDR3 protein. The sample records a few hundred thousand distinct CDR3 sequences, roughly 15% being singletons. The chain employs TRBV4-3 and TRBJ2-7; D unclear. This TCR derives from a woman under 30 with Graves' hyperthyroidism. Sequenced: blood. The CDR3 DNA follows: TGCGCCAGCAGCCAAGATATGGACGGTTCCTACGAGCAGTACTTC. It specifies CASSQDMDGSYEQYF.